A selection of T cell receptor beta chains follows, all from one sample in a study of Ad26.COV2.S vaccination and SARS-CoV-2 variants. Method: immunoSEQ multiplex PCR; TCRdb's copy keeps in-frame clones and lacks some. The table has hundreds of thousands of clones, about 85% seen once. The source material was peripheral blood, sampled in a trial of Ad26.COV2.S vaccine versus placebo. The receptor source for this set is a person aged 18-65 years who received the Ad26.COV2.S COVID-19 vaccine or a placebo. Both conserved end residues are part of each CDR3. The order of the fields is D gene, clone size, V gene, J gene, CDR3 DNA, CDR3 protein. The D gene is left open where the match is weak. Rows may omit the clone size; those that give it use once, few, many or a size class.

.	.	TRBV10-2	TRBJ2-7	TGCGCCAGCAAAGTGCTAGAAGACTCGGCGAGTGAGCAGTACTTC	CASKVLEDSASEQYF
TRBD1	.	TRBV13	TRBJ1-2	TGTGCCAGCAACTCGCGGGACAGGGAATCCGTCGGTCGTGGGGGCTACACCTTC	CASNSRDRESVGRGGYTF
.	.	TRBV6-6	TRBJ1-6	TGTGCCAGCAGTTATGGGGCACAAGAATCACCCCTCCACTTT	CASSYGAQESPLHF
TRBD2	.	TRBV13	TRBJ2-7	TGTGCCAGCAGCTTAGGCGGGAGGGCCGTCTACGAGCAGTACTTC	CASSLGGRAVYEQYF
.	.	TRBV13	TRBJ2-2	TGTGCCAGCAGCCCAGGGGTTGGCGGGGAGCTGTTTTTT	CASSPGVGGELFF
TRBD2	.	TRBV2	TRBJ2-1	TGTGCCAGCAGGGGAACAACTAGCGGGAGTGTTAATGAGCAGTTCTTC	CASRGTTSGSVNEQFF
TRBD1	once	TRBV27	TRBJ1-4	TGTGCCAGCAGTCCGCTGCTCGCCGGGACAGGGCTTAGTGGTGAAAAACTGTTTTTT	CASSPLLAGTGLSGEKLFF
TRBD1	once	TRBV3-1/TRBV3-2	TRBJ2-7	TGTGCCAGCAGCCAATCCGGACAGGGGACCTACGAGCAGTACTTC	CASSQSGQGTYEQYF
.	.	TRBV27	TRBJ1-4	TGTGCCAGCAGTTTATGGAAGCACCCCCGAGAAAAACTGTTTTTT	CASSLWKHPREKLFF
.	.	TRBV5-5	TRBJ2-6	TGTGCCAGCAGCCTCGGACCTGACTCTGGGGCCAACGTCCTGACTTTC	CASSLGPDSGANVLTF
.	once	TRBV9	TRBJ2-2	TGTGCCAGCAGCGTCGACAGGCAAACCGGGGAGCTGTTTTTT	CASSVDRQTGELFF